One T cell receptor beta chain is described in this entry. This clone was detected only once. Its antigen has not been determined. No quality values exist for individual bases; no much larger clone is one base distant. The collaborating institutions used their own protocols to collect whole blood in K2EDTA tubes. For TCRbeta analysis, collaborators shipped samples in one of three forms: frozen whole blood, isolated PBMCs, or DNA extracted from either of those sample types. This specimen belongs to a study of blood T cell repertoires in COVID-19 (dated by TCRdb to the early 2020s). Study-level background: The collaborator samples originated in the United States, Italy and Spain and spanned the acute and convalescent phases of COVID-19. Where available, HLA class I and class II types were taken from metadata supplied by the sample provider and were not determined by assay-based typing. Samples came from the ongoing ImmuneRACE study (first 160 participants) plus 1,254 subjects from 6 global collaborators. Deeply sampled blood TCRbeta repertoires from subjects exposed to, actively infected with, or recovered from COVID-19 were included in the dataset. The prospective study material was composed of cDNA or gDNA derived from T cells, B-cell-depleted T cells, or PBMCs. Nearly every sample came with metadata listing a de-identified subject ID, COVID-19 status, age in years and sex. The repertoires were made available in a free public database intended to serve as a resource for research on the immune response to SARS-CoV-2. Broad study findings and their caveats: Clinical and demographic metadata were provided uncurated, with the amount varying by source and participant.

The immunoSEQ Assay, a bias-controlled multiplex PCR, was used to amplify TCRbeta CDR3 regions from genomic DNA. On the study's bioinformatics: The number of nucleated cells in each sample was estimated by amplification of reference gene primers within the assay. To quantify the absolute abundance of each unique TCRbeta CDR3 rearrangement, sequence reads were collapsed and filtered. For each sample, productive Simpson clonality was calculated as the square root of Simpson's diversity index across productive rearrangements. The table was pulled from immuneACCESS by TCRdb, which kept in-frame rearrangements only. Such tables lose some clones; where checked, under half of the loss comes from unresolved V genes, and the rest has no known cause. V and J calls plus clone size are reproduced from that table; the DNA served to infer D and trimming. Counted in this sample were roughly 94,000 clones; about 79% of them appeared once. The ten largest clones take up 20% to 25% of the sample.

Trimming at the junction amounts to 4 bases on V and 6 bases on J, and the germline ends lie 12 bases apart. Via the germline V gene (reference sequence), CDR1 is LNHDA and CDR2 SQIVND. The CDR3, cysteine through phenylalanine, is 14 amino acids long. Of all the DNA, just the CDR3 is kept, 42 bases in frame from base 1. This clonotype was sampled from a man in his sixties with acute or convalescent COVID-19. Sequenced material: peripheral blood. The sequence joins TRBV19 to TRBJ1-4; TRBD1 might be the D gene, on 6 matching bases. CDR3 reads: CASSSQGIDEKLFF. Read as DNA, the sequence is TGTGCCAGTAGTAGTCAGGGGATCGATGAAAAACTGTTTTTT.